These T cell receptor beta chains were read from a single sample in a study of blood T cell repertoires in COVID-19. The data were produced by immunoSEQ multiplex PCR, yet TCRdb's version contains in-frame clones alone and is incomplete. Found here are 280,000 or so clones, around 91% of them singletons; the top ten hold 1.7%. The material sequenced was PBMCs or T cells enriched from blood (not recorded which). Receptors originate from a woman younger than 35 with acute COVID-19. Each CDR3 is given with its conserved first and last residue. D genes are given only for firm matches. Not all rows give a size; the values are once, few, many and, for expanded clones, a class.

j_call v_call clone_size d_call cdr3_aa cdr3_nt
TRBJ2-1 TRBV24-1 few TRBD2 CATSDSTSPNEQFF TGTGCCACCAGTGATTCGACTAGCCCCAATGAGCAGTTCTTC
TRBJ1-1 TRBV27 - - CASSFGGLTNTEAFF TGTGCCAGCAGTTTCGGAGGGCTAACGAACACTGAAGCTTTCTTT
TRBJ2-1 TRBV11-2 - - CASSLIFGAVDNEQFF TGTGCCAGCAGCTTAATCTTTGGGGCCGTTGACAATGAGCAGTTCTTC
TRBJ1-5 TRBV7-9 - - CASSAGLNQPQHF TGTGCCAGCAGTGCAGGCCTAAATCAGCCCCAGCATTTT
TRBJ2-7 TRBV27 large TRBD1 CASSPDRGSSYEQYF TGTGCCAGCAGTCCAGACAGGGGAAGCTCCTACGAGCAGTACTTC
TRBJ2-3 TRBV5-1 - TRBD2 CASSSGGRGDTQYF TGCGCCAGCAGCAGTGGCGGGAGAGGAGATACGCAGTATTTT
TRBJ1-1 TRBV7-3 few - CASSSGTLKNTEAFF TGTGCCAGCAGCTCTGGGACACTTAAAAACACTGAAGCTTTCTTT
TRBJ1-1 TRBV6-6 - - CASSTKQGNTEAFF TGTGCCAGCAGTACGAAACAGGGGAACACTGAAGCTTTCTTT
TRBJ2-3 TRBV28 - TRBD2 CASSSPRTSGWKEDTQYF TGTGCCAGCAGTTCTCCACGGACTAGCGGGTGGAAGGAGGATACGCAGTATTTT
TRBJ2-2 TRBV6-5 few - CASSYSMGANTGELFF TGTGCCAGCAGTTACAGTATGGGCGCGAACACCGGGGAGCTGTTTTTT
TRBJ2-7 TRBV7-2 - TRBD2 CASSSGLAGYEQYF TGTGCCAGCAGCTCCGGACTAGCGGGATACGAGCAGTACTTC
TRBJ1-1 TRBV27 - - CASSPGRGSSEAFF TGTGCCAGCAGTCCTGGGCGGGGTAGCTCTGAAGCTTTCTTT
TRBJ1-1 TRBV5-8 few TRBD1 CASSLETGVLNTEAFF TGTGCCAGCAGCTTGGAGACAGGGGTCCTGAACACTGAAGCTTTCTTT
TRBJ2-7 TRBV5-1 - - CASSLGPDRTYEQYF TGCGCCAGCAGCTTGGGGCCGGACAGAACCTACGAGCAGTACTTC